This record covers a single T cell receptor (beta chain). The data originate from a study of Graves' ophthalmopathy and Graves' hyperthyroidism. The sequenced template was RNA, covering the TCR beta CDR3 region. Second-round multiplex PCR followed a first-round RT-PCR using HTBI primers. TCRdb used MiXCR to reprocess the multiplex PCR reads, holding one entry per CDR3 protein. The sample has 35,000 to 50,000 distinct CDR3 sequences; approximately 46% are singletons. CDR1 and CDR2 from the germline V gene are SQVTM and ANQGSEA. The CDR3 runs to 16 residues. V lost 3 bases, J lost 0 bases, and 17 bases lay in between.

The clonotype comes from an adult woman with stable Graves' hyperthyroidism. The sequencing input was peripheral blood. The V gene is TRBV29-1, the J gene TRBJ1-1, with D possibly TRBD1 on 6 matching bases. CDR3 protein: CSVDRGSGRLNTEAFF. Here the CDR3 DNA reads TGCAGCGTTGACAGGGGATCTGGACGGTTGAACACTGAAGCTTTCTTT.